This T cell receptor beta chain was identified in a study of CD8 T cells in Susac syndrome. Study results and caveats: Only a relatively small number of individuals were included in the TCR sequencing and HLA analysis.

Random hexamers served to reverse transcribe roughly 0.45 to 1 ug RNA. The TCR beta CDR3 was amplified by immunoSEQ multiplex PCR across 54 Vbeta, 13 Jbeta. TCRdb re-analysed the immunoSEQ multiplex PCR reads in MiXCR, keeping a single row per CDR3 protein. The sample contains approximately 180,000 distinct CDR3 sequences, roughly 95% of which appear only once. About this clonotype itself: Its antigen remains unknown.

Germline assignment: CDR1 SEHNR and CDR2 FQNEAQ (reference sequence). V dropped 2 bases and J dropped 1; count of bases not matched to a gene: 2. This CDR3 spans 15 amino acids. In contrast to the negatively isolated CD8+ and CD4+ T cells, TEMRA cells were FACS-enriched. The sequencing input was CD4+ T cells from PBMCs. The chain recombines TRBV7-9 with TRBJ2-3; 8 bases line up with TRBD2. The receptor was isolated from a human donor with multiple sclerosis. CDR3 bases: TGTGCCAGCAGCTTAACAGCGGGGGGCACAGATACGCAGTATTTT. Protein sequence: CASSLTAGGTDTQYF.